This T cell receptor (beta chain) came from a study of human T cells and chemical hapten exposure. The CDR3 loop spans 17 amino acids. Germline lookup yields CDR1 ENHRY and CDR2 SYGVKD. The trim removed 0 bases at V and 2 bases at J, leaving 9 bases unmatched. This clonotype has just a few counts. One entry per CDR3 protein results from TCRdb running MiXCR on the RACE reads. The sample comprises approximately 80,000 distinct CDR3 sequences, around 7% of which are singletons, and approximately 1.5% rests with the top ten. Time point of the sample: patch test 1, 2 weeks after DPC sensitization. Sample treatment: therapeutic diphenylcyclopropenone sensitization with weekly scalp DPC.

This TCR was sampled from a woman in her twenties or thirties with alopecia areata. Some clones in this sample may be carry-over from other donors' samples. The genes are TRBV10-3 and TRBJ2-5, with TRBD1 matching 7 bases. Sequenced material: whole blood, taken in connection with sensitization to the hapten diphenylcyclopropenone (DPC). The CDR3 DNA is TGTGCCATCAGTGAGTCTGTGCAGGGGGTATTTCAAGAGACCCAGTACTTC. Its translation: CAISESVQGVFQETQYF.